This T cell receptor beta chain came from a study of memory CD4+ T cells and cytomegalovirus serostatus. Study-wide results and limits: Each of 65 to 75 CMV-associated TCRbeta sequences occurred in one to five individuals. Median bootstrapped AUC for CMV status was around 0.96 originally, around 0.91 US-trained.

Single viable CD3+CD4+CD8-CD45RO+ cells were sorted as the memory CD4+ T cells. CMV serostatus came from serum IgG against pp150, pp28, p38, p52. Points on this clone: No antigen is known for it.

Repertoires were generated with immunoSEQ multiplex PCR, while TCRdb's copy carries only in-frame clones and drops some. Here the sample spans 45,000 to 50,000 clones, roughly 80% being singletons. Between the trimmed V and J ends, which lost 6 bases and 3 bases, there was a span of 17 bases. This CDR3 spans 15 amino acids. Looked up from germline, CDR1 is KGHSH and CDR2 is LQKENI. The gene calls are TRBV18 and TRBJ1-2; D unresolved. The receptor's source is an adult in good health and CMV-seronegative. The sample consisted of memory CD4+ T cells from blood. CDR3 residues: CASSETAANDYGYTF. The CDR3 region has the DNA TGTGCCAGCTCGGAGACCGCGGCAAACGACTATGGCTACACCTTC.